This T cell receptor (beta chain) was retrieved from a study of cytomegalovirus exposure and HLA in healthy donors. Whole-study context: In a later analysis, it was reported that the 120 validation repertoires had been produced on the same platform as the 550 to 850 repertoires belonging to the first cohort. Overall study results and limits: In a later analysis, first-cohort TCR clusters were found to tend to co-occur in the 95 to 150 validation repertoires. The investigators catalogued 160 or so TCR beta chains as cytomegalovirus-associated. Most TCR sequences showed up rarely, but some public TCRs showed up in many donors.

The data were produced by immunoSEQ multiplex PCR, yet TCRdb's version contains in-frame clones alone and is incomplete. The data show 55,000 to 70,000 clones, over 90% seen once. V gave up 5 bases and J gave up 10 bases; unmatched junction bases: 12. Germline V lookup: CDR1 SGHTA, CDR2 FQGTGA. This CDR3 is 15 amino acids long. Note on this clone: Antigen specificity is unknown.

The specimen was PBMCs. The chain is built from TRBV7-3 and TRBJ2-1; 9 nucleotides line up with TRBD2. This clonotype originated in a man between 18 and 35 years old in good health and CMV-seronegative. CDR3 amino acids: CASSIFRTSEGEQFF. The CDR3 nucleotides read TGTGCCAGCAGCATCTTTAGGACTAGCGAGGGCGAGCAGTTCTTC.